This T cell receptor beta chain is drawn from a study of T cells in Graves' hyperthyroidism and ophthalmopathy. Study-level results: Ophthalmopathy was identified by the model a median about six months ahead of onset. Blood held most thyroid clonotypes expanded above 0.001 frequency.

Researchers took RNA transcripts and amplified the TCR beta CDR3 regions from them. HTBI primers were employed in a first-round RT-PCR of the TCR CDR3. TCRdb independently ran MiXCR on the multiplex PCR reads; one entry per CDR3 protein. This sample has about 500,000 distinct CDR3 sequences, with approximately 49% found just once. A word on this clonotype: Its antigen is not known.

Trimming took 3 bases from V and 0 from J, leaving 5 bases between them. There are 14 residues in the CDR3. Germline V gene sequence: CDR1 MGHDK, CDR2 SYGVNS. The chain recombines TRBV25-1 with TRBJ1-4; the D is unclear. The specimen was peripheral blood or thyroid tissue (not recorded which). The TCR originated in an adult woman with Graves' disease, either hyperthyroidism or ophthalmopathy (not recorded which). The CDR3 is CASSEAATNEKLFF. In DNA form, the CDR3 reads TGTGCCAGCAGTGAGGCAGCAACTAATGAAAAACTGTTTTTT.